The TCR beta chain under discussion was sequenced for a study of cytomegalovirus exposure and HLA in healthy donors (dated by TCRdb to 2017 to 2019). Context from the whole study: An earlier analysis of several hundred of the donors reported 276 Gb of sequence data and 95 million to 140 million unique TCR beta sequences obtained from some 170 million T cells. An early release that covered approximately 600 HLA-typed donors contained approximately 300 gigabases of sequencing data and tens of millions of unique TCR sequences. The genetic ancestry cluster associated with self-reported Caucasian donors included about four fifths of the 398 genotyped donors. Using immunosequencing, the study profiled T cell repertoires from around 670 subjects and related those repertoires to cytomegalovirus serostatus. All discovery cohort repertoires had been generated on a single sequencing platform. In addition to the first cohort of 666 subjects, a separate validation cohort of approximately 120 different subjects was used. The later analysis used no new phenotypic data to find candidate immune exposures, relying instead on TCR beta sequences and their occurrence across donors. Donor age, sex, ethnicity and CMV serostatus were compiled together with the repertoire data. To predict cytomegalovirus infection status, the study combined high-throughput TCR immunosequencing, statistical association of individual TCRs with disease status, and machine learning. A later genetic analysis took genome-wide SNP genotypes for about 55% of the 666 donors and used that subset as a discovery cohort. Among about 400 genotyped donors of the cohort, an average of around 240,000 unique TCR beta nucleotide sequences was sequenced per donor, of which 15% to 20% were non-productive. A later analysis re-analyzed previously published TCR beta repertoires from 500 to 700 donors and added high-resolution HLA genotyping to study TCR occurrence patterns. In an earlier analysis of several hundred of the donors, high-throughput TCR beta sequencing was used to judge whether each TCR beta V gene segment behaved as functional or pseudogenic. The study aimed to test whether cataloging public T cell receptors could reveal signatures of past pathogen exposure. Four or five DR-DQ haplotypes were handled as single units for association and clustering because linkage in the cohort was strong. Class I and class II HLA loci were covered by the typing at four-digit resolution. The number of donors typed differed by locus, with 629-630 for A, B, C, DRB1 and DQB1, over 500 for DQA1, 600 to 610 for DPA1, and some 450 for DPB1. Summary of the overall study and its limitations: Roughly uniform sequencing depth across donors was assumed in presence/absence analyses, although this assumption may not hold. Immune exposure information for the cohort was limited to CMV serostatus. In a later analysis, the rate of TCR association differed among HLA loci, with DRB1 alleles having the most associated TCRs and HLA-C alleles having the fewest. The classifier was reported to diagnose cytomegalovirus status with high specificity and sensitivity in both the original and validation cohorts. Only TCR beta chains were sequenced in this cohort, and the absence of alpha or paired-chain data limited detectable features. A further reported finding was that TCR beta sequences accurately predicted the HLA-A and HLA-B alleles for most subjects in the first cohort. It was suggested by the authors that the approach could potentially be generalized to other disease states and immunological phenotypes. An association between a missense DCLRE1C variant and V-gene and J-gene trimming of TCR beta chains was found in a later genetic analysis and replicated in an independent cohort. Because counts were too low, seventeen rarely observed V segments, including chromosome 9 orphons, were left out of the earlier analysis of about 620 of the donors. Assigning TCR associations to individual alleles was difficult when HLA alleles, especially DR and DQ, strongly co-occurred. A later analysis found that HLA-associated TCR beta chains were more clonally expanded and had lower generation probabilities than equally common non-associated chains. The study listed 164 TCR beta chains as associated with cytomegalovirus. Some IMGT-functional V segments, including TRBV6-2 and TRBV6-3, could not be told apart with the 87-base-pair reads, so those segments were excluded. A cluster of highly shared sequence variants was judged likely to be a technical artifact of the sequencing pipeline. In an earlier analysis of 587 of the donors, most TCR beta V segments appeared in productive rearrangements about 90% or about 30% of the time, broadly matching IMGT annotations. In vitro tests confirmed that a few of the cytomegalovirus-associated TCR beta chains recognize cytomegalovirus antigens. Because HLA typing was missing for some donors at each locus, association tests included only the typed subset. In a later analysis, about 16,000 TCR beta sequences were associated with specific HLA alleles at a false discovery rate of 0.05. A later analysis found that most CMV-associated TCR beta chains appeared HLA-restricted, with HLA associations seemingly driven largely by CMV exposure. In a later analysis, several top co-occurrence clusters were reported to appear linked to parvovirus B19, influenza, CMV and Epstein-Barr virus. Correlated functional status among segregating V segments might reflect linkage disequilibrium, but an unknown experimental factor could not be ruled out. In a later genetic analysis, fewer N-insertions in productive TCRs were reported among donors in an Asian-associated ancestry cluster than the approximately 710-donor mean. Across donors, most TCR sequences were observed very rarely, whereas some public TCRs were present in many individuals.

Library preparation employed the immunoSEQ multiplex PCR assay. A mixture of 60 forward primers for TCR Vbeta segments and 13 reverse primers for TCR Jbeta segments was used in the multiplex PCR. Amplification of the CDR3 region of rearranged TCR beta genes was performed with a multiplex PCR assay on genomic DNA. The Illumina HiSeq System was used to sequence the amplified TCR beta libraries as 87-base-pair reads. The authors' pipeline ran thus. A later analysis counted around 72 million unique TCR beta chains across the 670 or so repertoires, and 10 million to 11 million of these chains were shared by at least two donors. A nearest-neighbor algorithm error-corrected the raw reads and collapsed the reads into unique sequences, merging closely related sequences to remove PCR and sequencing errors. Alignment of CDR3 sequences to IMGT reference sequences was used to assign V, D and J gene segments. For a sequence to be retained, at least a six-nucleotide match to both a V gene segment and a J gene segment was required. Rearrangements were called productive when the CDR3 lacked stop codons and stayed in frame with V and J; all others were non-productive. Following IMGT convention, CDR3 was defined as the stretch from the second conserved V-encoded cysteine to the conserved J-encoded phenylalanine. The earlier analysis of 450 to 750 of the donors excluded any sequence lacking an unambiguous match to a single V gene segment. In an earlier analysis of 450 to 700 of the donors, V segments were called functional above 56.7% productive rearrangements and were called segregating when the between-donor standard deviation exceeded 5%. To diagnose cytomegalovirus status from the catalog of TCR beta chain sequences, a statistical classification framework was built. In a later analysis, TCR nucleotide sequences were compared against IMGT/GENE-DB human TR gene sequences so that V and J genes could be assigned. The TCRdist pipeline was used in a later analysis to assign CDR3 sequences and most-parsimonious VDJ recombination scenarios. In a later analysis, every TCR beta chain was defined by the combination of its CDR3 amino acid sequence and its V-gene family, and reads without a unique V-gene family were dropped. As a way to deal with suspected cross-contamination and a sequencing artifact, a later analysis dropped under 600 nucleotide sequences that were highly shared and had low generation probability. In a later analysis, a clonal expansion index was calculated for each public chain from normalized within-repertoire ranks of inferred template counts. In a later analysis, generation probabilities were computed with a VDJ recombination model fitted to out-of-frame rearrangements, and the resulting probabilities were checked against IGoR. In a later analysis, TCR-TCR, TCR-HLA and TCR-CMV co-occurrence was scored with hypergeometric tests, and a repertoire-size bias correction was applied to TCR pairs. To estimate false discovery rates, a later analysis permuted the HLA or CMV assignments 20 times. In a later analysis, co-occurring TCRs were grouped using DBSCAN, and TCRdist sequence similarity was added for clustering within HLA-allele-positive subsets. For co-occurrence clustering, repertoires with fewer than 30,000 or more than 120,000 public chains were excluded, along with several repertoires with anomalous nucleotide sharing. Here the immuneACCESS table is served through TCRdb, limited to in-frame sequences with V and J called. Missing clones are a known gap in these copies; in checked studies unresolved V genes cover under half, and the rest lacks a known reason. Clone size and the V and J calls come from that table; the DNA yielded D and trimming. The sample data list some 120,000 clones, and 79% of these were observed just once. 3.5% to 4.5% of the sample rests with the top ten.

For this clone: The specificity of this receptor is unknown. Within one base of it there is no much larger clone, and no base qualities were kept.

The cohort consisted of 600 to 700 healthy bone marrow donors. At the time of sampling, all cohort members were nominally healthy, though unrecorded immune exposures were likely present. The donor was CMV seropositive and belonged to the group of over 250 seropositive cohort members. Each donor provided a peripheral blood sample, and peripheral blood mononuclear cells were used for TCR beta sequencing. The Qiagen DNeasy Blood Extraction Kit was used to extract genomic DNA from the blood cell samples. The germline V gene supplies CDR1 MDHEN and CDR2 SYDVKM. The CDR3 runs 12 amino acids, cysteine and phenylalanine included. Only CDR3 DNA is held: 36 bases, read in frame from base 1. V loses 3 bases of germline sequence and J loses 11 bases, and the interval between the two ends is 13 bases.

The V and J genes are TRBV28 and TRBJ2-5; the D gene assignment is ambiguous. The material sequenced was PBMCs. The TCR originated in a man aged 30 to 45 in good health and CMV-seropositive. Here the CDR3 is given as CASSFIEVEQYF. The DNA sequence is as follows: TGTGCCAGCAGTTTTATTGAGGTGGAGCAGTACTTC.